This TCR beta chain was documented in a study of CD8 T cells in Susac syndrome. The CDR3 runs 14 residues. From germline, CDR1 is SGHNT and CDR2 YYREEE (reference sequence). V was cut by 0 bases and J by 2 bases, with 9 bases left in between. Reverse transcription of roughly 0.45 to 1 ug RNA used random hexamers. Multiplex PCR with immunoSEQ amplified the TCR beta CDR3 across 54 Vbeta and 13 Jbeta. TCRdb fed the immunoSEQ multiplex PCR reads into MiXCR, producing one record per CDR3 protein. Among roughly 130,000 distinct CDR3 sequences listed, roughly 95% were seen once. The clonotype was recovered from a human donor in good health. The sample consisted of CD4+ T cells from PBMCs. The chain combines TRBV5-4 with TRBJ2-7; no reliable D call. The CDR3 here is CASSLAIAPYEQYF. In DNA, the CDR3 is TGTGCCAGCAGCTTGGCGATTGCCCCCTACGAGCAGTACTTC.